The sample holds one count of the clone carrying this TCR beta chain. Unmatched junction bases numbered 7, after V lost 9 bases and J lost 6 bases. The CDR3 covers 13 residues. The V gene's germline CDR1 is LNHDA and CDR2 SQIVND (reference sequence). The source of the sample is a study of blood T cell repertoires in COVID-19. Study overall: Italy, Spain and the United States were the sources of the convalescent and acute COVID-19 samples.

Repertoires were generated with immunoSEQ multiplex PCR, while TCRdb's copy carries only in-frame clones and drops some. The table shows more than 100,000 clones, with about 91% occurring only once. This chain links TRBV19 with TRBJ2-2; 7 bases match TRBD1. What was sequenced was peripheral blood. The source of this sequence is a human donor in a cohort sampled during active COVID-19. The CDR3 DNA reads as TGTGCCAGCATGACAGGGCCGGCCGGGGAGCTGTTTTTT. It translates to CASMTGPAGELFF.